This entry is about one T cell receptor beta chain. Repertoires were generated with immunoSEQ multiplex PCR, while TCRdb's copy carries only in-frame clones and drops some. The sample shows tens of thousands of clones, about 87% of them seen only once. The sample originates from a study of T cell responses to AZD1222 COVID-19 vaccine. The origin of this receptor is an adult who received the MenACWY meningococcal vaccine as a control. The sequences come from peripheral blood, collected 28 days after the second dose of the MenACWY control vaccine.

The CDR3 here is CASMPGGNQPQHF. CDR3 bases: TGTGCCAGTATGCCCGGGGGCAATCAGCCCCAGCATTTT. The chain is built from TRBV19 and TRBJ1-5; D ambiguous. CDR1 LNHDA and CDR2 SQIVND come from the germline V gene (reference sequence). The CDR3 has 13 amino acids. With 7 bases removed from V and 2 bases from J, the gap between germline ends came to 9 bases.